The rows below give T cell receptor beta chains drawn from one sample of a study of patients and donors after allogeneic stem cell transplantation. TCRdb recomputed calls from the RT-PCR reads with MiXCR, one row per CDR3 protein. The sample consists of about 960,000 distinct CDR3 sequences, approximately 18% of them appearing once. The sequencing sample was made of blood, either unsorted or a sorted T cell fraction (not recorded which). Receptor source: a human donor who was either an allogeneic HSCT recipient or a stem cell or donor lymphocyte infusion donor (not recorded which). It is not recorded whose cells these are; they may come from a transplant donor. CDR3s leave out the opening cysteine and the closing phenylalanine or tryptophan. Not all rows give a size; the values are once, few, many and, for expanded clones, a class.

clone_size	v_call	cdr3_aa
few	TRBV6-2/TRBV6-3	ASAQGHEQY
NA	TRBV6-8	ASSYEGSNQPQH
few	TRBV6-4	ASSPYSVSDNEQF
NA	TRBV27	ASSWTGRTDTQY
once	TRBV4-2	ASSQATGTDTQY
NA	TRBV7-2	ASSLGRQGTEAF
few	TRBV19	ASDRGQNTDTQY
NA	TRBV6-2/TRBV6-3	ASSFGQGTRNEQF
few	TRBV29-1	SVSDGSDGELF
NA	TRBV7-8	ASSLSGTGGNIQY
few	TRBV13	ASSSFPAGTGHEQY
NA	TRBV7-3	ASSRDRGPRGEQF
NA	TRBV30	AWSRQGRGTEAF
once	TRBV27	ASSTFRGDTQY
NA	TRBV4-3	ASSPRLAGKKETQY
few	TRBV20-1	SAGGVHSSTDTQY
NA	TRBV4-1	ASSDRKKNSPLH
few	TRBV6-1	ASLSPRGGAPNEQF
NA	TRBV14	ASSHRGLAYNEQF
few	TRBV15	ATSREKLAGFGEQY
few	TRBV13	ASSLGQGGEQF
NA	TRBV4-3	ASSQDWDSGTDTQY
NA	TRBV6-6	ASGQGAVQPQH
NA	TRBV5-1	ASSLVDVRAYEQY
few	TRBV6-6	ASSYGTGEKLF
NA	TRBV5-5	ASSLAGPTNSPLH
NA	TRBV25-1	ASTAGLLTDTQY
few	TRBV29-1	SVEVVPGGELF
many	TRBV24-1	ATSDSRTSGGADEQF
NA	TRBV7-2	ASSAGVNEQF
few	TRBV12-3/TRBV12-4	ASQGSYEQY
few	TRBV5-5	ASSLWTGSYNEQF
NA	TRBV30	AWIRPGLHHITYNEQF
NA	TRBV20-1	SARVAVRQETQY
NA	TRBV12-3/TRBV12-4	ASSETRGQPQH
NA	TRBV12-3/TRBV12-4	ASTKTGSNTEAF
NA	TRBV18	ASSPRTTQGAYEQY
many	TRBV29-1	SVERQGSYEQY
few	TRBV4-1	ASSQGDSLDEQF
NA	TRBV28	ASSVTRPRGEQF
few	TRBV15	ATSRETGTARETQY
few	TRBV20-1	SARDRLASYNEQF
NA	TRBV20-1	SARDLSGSGNEQF